The sequence of this TCR beta chain was determined in a study of OX40 agonist ivuxolimab in advanced cancers. Profiling relied on immunoSEQ multiplex PCR, and the TCRdb table lists in-frame clones only, not all of them. The table lists around 30,000 clones, about 81% of them singletons. Germline V gives CDR1 SGHVS, CDR2 FNYEAQ. V trimming: 1 base; J trimming: 7 bases; junction bases outside the gene matches: 15. There are 19 residues in the CDR3. The sequence was obtained from an adult with an advanced solid tumor such as melanoma, head and neck, liver or kidney cancer. The sequences come from CD4+ or CD8+ T cells sorted from blood, collected in a trial of the OX40 agonist ivuxolimab. The V gene is TRBV7-6, the J gene TRBJ2-1; TRBD2 aligns across 11 bases. The chain's CDR3 is CASSLGIRGLSGRANEQFF. CDR3 nucleotides: TGTGCCAGCAGCTTAGGGATCCGGGGCCTTAGCGGGAGGGCTAATGAGCAGTTCTTC.